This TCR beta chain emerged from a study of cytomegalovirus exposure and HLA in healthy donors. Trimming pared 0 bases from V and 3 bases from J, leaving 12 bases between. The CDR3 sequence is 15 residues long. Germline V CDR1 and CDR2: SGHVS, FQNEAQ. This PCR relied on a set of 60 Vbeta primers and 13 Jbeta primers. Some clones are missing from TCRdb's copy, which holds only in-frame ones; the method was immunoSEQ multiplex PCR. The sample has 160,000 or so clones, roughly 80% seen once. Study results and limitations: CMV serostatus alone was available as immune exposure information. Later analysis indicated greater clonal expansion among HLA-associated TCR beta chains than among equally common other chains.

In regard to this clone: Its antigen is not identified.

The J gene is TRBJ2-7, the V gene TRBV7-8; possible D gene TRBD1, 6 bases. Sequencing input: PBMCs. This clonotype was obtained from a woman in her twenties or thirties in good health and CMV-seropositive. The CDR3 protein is CASSLAQGRYYEQYF. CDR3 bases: TGTGCCAGCAGCTTAGCACAGGGACGCTACTACGAGCAGTACTTC.